This paragraph covers one T cell receptor beta chain sequence. Its antigen remains unknown. With 11 bases removed from V and 4 bases from J, the gap between germline ends came to 17 bases. The germline CDR1 and CDR2 sequences are SNHLY and FYNNEI. The CDR3 is 13 amino acids. Pregnancy or lactation, uncontrolled infections and other autoimmune diseases were grounds for excluding patients. From fresh peripheral blood, around 11 ml in volume, the PBMCs were obtained. This record belongs to a study of Graves' ophthalmopathy and Graves' hyperthyroidism. Amplifying from RNA transcripts, the study obtained TCR beta CDR3 regions. After a first-round RT-PCR with HTBI primers, a second-round multiplex PCR was run. MiXCR was run by TCRdb on the multiplex PCR reads, yielding one entry per CDR3 protein. The sample shows 650,000 to 800,000 distinct CDR3 sequences, about 40% of them seen only once. Study outcomes and limitations: Blood repertoires reportedly contained most expanded thyroid clonotypes above 0.001 frequency.

The specimen was peripheral blood. The chain employs TRBV2 and TRBJ2-5; D gene uncertain. The TCR originated in an adult man with Graves' ophthalmopathy. The CDR3 spells CAVQDGTRETQYF. CDR3 DNA sequence: TGTGCCGTCCAGGATGGTACGAGAGAGACCCAGTACTTC.